Presented here are 17 T cell receptor beta chains from one specimen sequenced in a study of blood T cell repertoires in COVID-19. TCRdb's copy holds only in-frame clones and misses some; the assay was immunoSEQ multiplex PCR. This repertoire shows approximately 49,000 clones, roughly 87% found once; its top ten account for approximately 2.9%. Sequenced sample: peripheral blood. Receptor source: a middle-aged man with active COVID-19.

This sequence joins TRBV9 and TRBJ2-7; weak D call: TRBD1 (6 bases). CDR1 is SGDLS and CDR2 is YYNGEE in the germline V gene. The V end was cut by 2 bases, the J end by 2 bases, with 17 bases between. The CDR3 loop spans 16 amino acids. The CDR3 loop is CASSVGQNKATYEQYF. CDR3 DNA sequence: TGTGCCAGCAGCGTTGGACAGAATAAGGCTACCTACGAGCAGTACTTC.

The gene calls are TRBV9 and TRBJ2-5; 8 bases match TRBD1. This CDR3 spans 18 amino acids. Germline lookup yields CDR1 SGDLS and CDR2 YYNGEE. V lost 0 bases to trimming and J lost 0 bases; unmatched junction nucleotides: 10. CDR3 protein: CASSVGTGGYSYQETQYF. The CDR3 DNA follows: TGTGCCAGCAGCGTAGGTACAGGGGGGTACTCGTACCAAGAGACCCAGTACTTC.

By sample share, this clone is medium-sized (0.01 to 0.1%). This sequence joins TRBV7-2 and TRBJ2-1, with 7 nucleotides matching TRBD2. With V trimmed by 5 bases and J by 8 bases, 12 bases remained unmatched. The CDR3 extends over 15 amino acids. The V gene's germline CDR1 is SGHTA and CDR2 FQGNSA. The CDR3 protein is CASSLRGSLLDEQFF. CDR3 in DNA: TGTGCCAGCAGCCTTCGCGGGAGCCTCCTGGATGAGCAGTTCTTC.

The CDR3 bases are TGTGCCAGCAGTTTGGCTCTTCGGACAGGTAACAATGAGCAGTTCTTC. Protein product: CASSLALRTGNNEQFF. This chain joins TRBV27 and TRBJ2-1; 7 bases line up with TRBD1. The ends lost 3 bases at V and 5 bases at J; junction bases unmatched: 10. Germline V gene data show CDR1 as MNHEY and CDR2 as SMNVEV (reference sequence). The CDR3 sequence is 16 residues long.

This CDR3 is CSVDAGTGVETQYF. The CDR3 region has the DNA TGCAGCGTCGATGCCGGGACAGGGGTAGAGACCCAGTACTTC. The chain combines TRBV29-1 with TRBJ2-5; 10 nucleotides agree with TRBD1. CDR1 is SQVTM and CDR2 is ANQGSEA in the germline V gene. V lost 6 bases, J lost 4 bases, and 8 bases stayed unmatched. The CDR3 is 14 residues long.

The gene calls are TRBV7-9 and TRBJ1-2, with unresolved D. The germline gives CDR1 SEHNR, CDR2 FQNEAQ (reference sequence). The CDR3 runs 17 residues. V was cut by 3 bases and J by 7 bases, with 24 bases left in between. This chain's CDR3 is CASSFAPDWAPAGGYTF. In DNA, the CDR3 is TGTGCCAGCAGCTTTGCACCAGACTGGGCCCCAGCGGGTGGCTACACCTTC.

This clone has a handful of counts. V gene TRBV13 combines with J gene TRBJ1-3; D unresolved. Germline V gene lookup returns CDR1 PRHDT and CDR2 FYEKMQ (reference sequence). Trimming removed 8 bases from V and 9 bases from J, with 23 bases in between. The CDR3 is 15 residues long. The CDR3 sequence is CASSRRSPLRSTIYF. The CDR3 nucleotides read TGTGCCAGCTCACGGAGGAGTCCTCTCCGAAGCACCATATATTTT.

The V gene is TRBV18, the J gene TRBJ2-1, with TRBD2 as a possible D gene (6 bases). CDR1 is KGHSH and CDR2 is LQKENI in the germline V gene. There are 12 residues in the CDR3. V lost 2 bases to trimming and J lost 9 bases, with 8 bases between them. The CDR3 DNA reads as TGTGCCAGCTCACCATTCGGGGGTGAGCAGTTCTTC. Protein: CASSPFGGEQFF.

In DNA form, the CDR3 reads TGCGCCAGCAGCTTGCAGGGTGGCGAGCAGTACGTC. Residues: CASSLQGGEQYV. J is TRBJ2-7 and V is TRBV5-1; weak D call: TRBD1 (5 bases). The CDR3 length is 12 residues. V gave up 1 base and J gave up 6 bases, with 8 bases separating them. Looked up from germline, CDR1 is SGHRS and CDR2 is YFSETQ.

This clone was found a few times. The chain combines TRBV25-1 with TRBJ1-2; maybe TRBD1 (5 bases). Germline V gives CDR1 MGHDK, CDR2 SYGVNS. V gave up 8 bases and J gave up 8 bases, with 18 bases separating them. CDR3 length equals 13 residues. CDR3 nucleotide sequence: TGTGCCAGCGAAACAGGCGTGGGACTCGGCTACACCTTC. Its translation: CASETGVGLGYTF.

This chain connects TRBV3-1 (or the pseudogene TRBV3-2) to TRBJ1-1; 7 nucleotides align to TRBD1. Germline CDR1 is LGHDT and CDR2 is YNNKEL (reference sequence). Trimming removed 6 bases from V and 3 bases from J; junction bases left unmatched: 7. The CDR3 sequence is 14 residues long. Written as DNA, the CDR3 is TGTGCCAGCAGGGGGGACAGCAGTTACACTGAAGCTTTCTTT. Protein sequence: CASRGDSSYTEAFF.

The chain is built from TRBV5-1 and TRBJ2-3; D remains ambiguous. Germline-derived CDR1 and CDR2 are SGHRS and YFSETQ. CDR3 length: 15 amino acids. The germline V and J ends were trimmed by 0 bases and 2 bases, with 10 bases remaining between them. In nucleotides, the CDR3 is TGCGCCAGCAGCTTGGAATCGCAGAACACAGATACGCAGTATTTT. This translates into CASSLESQNTDTQYF. Looking up the rest from reference TRBV5-1 and TRBJ2-3 gives the full variable domain: KAGVTQTPRYLIKTRGQQVTLSCSPISGHRSVSWYQQTPGQGLQFLFEYFSETQRNKGNFPGRFSGRQFSNSRSEMNVSTLELGDSALYLCASSLESQNTDTQYFGPGTRLTVL.

The genes are TRBV5-1 and TRBJ2-1, with TRBD2 matching 7 bases. V dropped 4 bases and J dropped 0; count of bases not matched to a gene: 1. CDR3 size: 14 residues. Germline lookup yields CDR1 SGHRS and CDR2 YFSETQ. CDR3 region: CASSGGSSYNEQFF. For the CDR3, the DNA is TGCGCCAGCAGCGGCGGGAGCTCCTACAATGAGCAGTTCTTC.

This chain connects TRBV6-5 to TRBJ2-3; 8 bases align to TRBD1. Germline-derived CDR1 and CDR2 are MNHEY and SVGAGI. J was trimmed by 0 bases and V by 5 bases; bases with no gene match: 4. The CDR3 length is 15 residues. The CDR3 protein is CASSQQGASTDTQYF. Here the CDR3 DNA reads TGTGCCAGCAGTCAGCAGGGGGCTAGCACAGATACGCAGTATTTT.

This chain connects TRBV27 to TRBJ1-1, with unresolved D. This CDR3 has 14 amino acids. V was trimmed by 1 base and J by 3 bases, leaving 9 bases between them. Germline CDR1 MNHEY, CDR2 SMNVEV (reference sequence). Written as DNA, the CDR3 is TGTGCCAGCAGTTTATTGGAGTCGGACACTGAAGCTTTCTTT. Protein product: CASSLLESDTEAFF.

The chain has TRBV6-4 and TRBJ2-1, with 8 bases aligning to TRBD2. Germline CDR1 MRHNA, CDR2 SNTAGT. This CDR3 comprises 15 residues. The J segment lost 0 bases and the V segment lost 6 bases, leaving 4 bases of the junction unmatched. The CDR3 protein is CASRQSGSSYNEQFF. For the CDR3, the DNA is TGTGCCAGCAGACAAAGCGGGAGCTCCTACAATGAGCAGTTCTTC.

The V call is TRBV12-5, the J call TRBJ2-2; D is perhaps TRBD2 (5 bases). This CDR3 contains 14 residues. The germline V gene has CDR1 LGHNT and CDR2 FRNRAP. V was trimmed by 5 bases and J by 2 bases, leaving 9 bases between them. As DNA, the CDR3 is TGTGCTAGTGGTGTCGGACTTAACACCGGGGAGCTGTTTTTT. It encodes CASGVGLNTGELFF.